This section outlines one T cell receptor (beta chain) sequence together with its context. Its antigen is currently unknown. The data originate from a study of CD8 T cells in ankylosing spondylitis. Broader study findings: Researchers reportedly found disease-linked clones significantly enriched in matched ankylosing spondylitis synovial fluid.

TCRdb redid the calling of the 5' RACE reads with MiXCR, one entry per CDR3 protein. Among around 250,000 distinct CDR3 sequences listed, roughly a third were seen once. The CDR3 spans 13 residues. CDR1 and CDR2 (germline): SNHLY, FYNNEI. The V call is TRBV2, the J call TRBJ2-1; 9 nucleotides agree with TRBD1. This TCR was sampled from a male donor with ankylosing spondylitis or in good health (not recorded which). Sequences were obtained from blood, either unsorted or a sorted T cell fraction (not recorded which). CDR3 sequence (DNA): TGTGTCTTCCGGGACAGGGTACAGTATGAGCAGTTCTTC. Translation: CVFRDRVQYEQFF.